One sample yielded the 2 T cell receptor beta chains listed below, sequenced in a study of blood T cell repertoires in COVID-19. TCRdb's table, derived via immunoSEQ multiplex PCR, lists solely in-frame clones and lacks some. The sample holds 350,000 to 400,000 clones, 70% to 90% seen once. Material for sequencing was peripheral blood. The receptor source for this set is a woman in her 30s with COVID-19, enrolled during active disease.

The genes are TRBV5-1 and TRBJ2-6; 9 nucleotides match TRBD2. V was clipped by 2 bases and J by 1 base; unmatched bases: 7. The CDR3 has 18 amino acids. CDR1 is SGHRS, CDR2 YFSETQ, per germline. The CDR3 loop is CASSFLIAGASGANVLTF. DNA of the CDR3: TGCGCCAGCAGCTTTCTTATAGCGGGAGCTTCTGGGGCCAACGTCCTGACTTTC.

In regard to this clone: Other nucleotide sequences from this sample produce the same CDR3. J is TRBJ1-5 and V is TRBV27, with no clear D. The CDR3 is 13 residues long. Germline loops: CDR1 MNHEY, CDR2 SMNVEV (reference sequence). Trimming took 6 bases from V and 1 from J, leaving 7 bases between them. The CDR3 loop reads CASRGGSNQPQHF. The CDR3 DNA is TGTGCCAGCAGGGGAGGAAGCAATCAGCCCCAGCATTTT.